The 31 T cell receptor beta chains given below trace back to one sample, sequenced in a study of blood T cell repertoires in COVID-19. The protocol was immunoSEQ multiplex PCR, while the TCRdb copy is restricted to in-frame clones and leaves out a portion. The sample carries more than 95,000 clones, about 88% recorded once. The specimen sequenced was peripheral blood. The receptors derive from a woman older than 75 with acute or convalescent COVID-19.

The rearrangement links TRBV3-1 (or the pseudogene TRBV3-2) to TRBJ2-2, with D maybe TRBD1 (5 bases). The germline gives CDR1 LGHDT, CDR2 YNNKEL (reference sequence). The V and J ends lost 5 bases and 6 bases respectively, with 10 bases between them. CDR3 size: 13 residues. As DNA, the CDR3 is TGTGCCAGCAGCGGGGCTACCGCCGGGGAGCTGTTTTTT. The encoded protein is CASSGATAGELFF.

This clone was detected only a few times. The gene calls are TRBV6-4 and TRBJ1-5; D call uncertain. CDR3 length equals 18 residues. V dropped 3 bases and J dropped 0 bases, with 18 bases sitting between them. Germline-derived CDR1 and CDR2 are MRHNA and SNTAGT. CDR3 residues: CASSERGLRAYSNQPQHF. The CDR3 DNA is TGTGCCAGCAGTGAAAGAGGGTTGAGGGCTTATAGCAATCAGCCCCAGCATTTT.

The rearrangement links TRBV7-2 to TRBJ2-7; D gene unclear. V lost 1 base and J 6 bases, leaving 16 bases between the germline ends. CDR3 size: 15 residues. Germline V CDR1 and CDR2: SGHTA, FQGNSA. CDR3 DNA sequence: TGTGCCAGCAGCTTAGTGGCTCGCGCTTCAGGCGAGCAGTACTTC. Encoded protein: CASSLVARASGEQYF.

This clone showed up just once. This chain links TRBV6-6 with TRBJ1-1; TRBD1 might be the D (6 bases). From germline, CDR1 is MNHNY and CDR2 SVGAGI (reference sequence). Trimming removed 7 bases from V and 1 base from J, with 13 bases in between. The CDR3 has 14 residues. The CDR3 DNA sequence: TGTGCCAGCAAAAGACAGGCCTCGAACACTGAAGCTTTCTTT. Residues: CASKRQASNTEAFF.

The rearrangement links TRBV29-1 to TRBJ2-1, with 7 bases identical to TRBD2. Trimming removed 4 bases from V and 8 bases from J; junction bases left unmatched: 2. This CDR3 spans 11 amino acids. Germline V gives CDR1 SQVTM, CDR2 ANQGSEA. The CDR3 spells CSVVREHEQFF. The CDR3 bases are TGCAGCGTTGTGCGGGAGCATGAGCAGTTCTTC.

The CDR3 here is CASSLAGGLGDEQYF. CDR3 nucleotide sequence: TGTGCCAGCAGCTTAGCGGGGGGGCTGGGTGACGAGCAGTACTTC. This chain links TRBV7-9 with TRBJ2-7, with D perhaps matching TRBD2 (7 bases). In germline, CDR1 is SEHNR, CDR2 FQNEAQ (reference sequence). Trimming took off 0 bases at V and 5 bases at J, with 14 bases between the two ends. The CDR3 length is 15 residues.

V usage is TRBV18 and J usage is TRBJ2-6; 10 bases are shared with TRBD1. The V segment lost 5 bases and the J segment 1 base; nucleotides outside the gene matches: 8. Germline V CDR1 and CDR2: KGHSH, LQKENI. The CDR3 contains 18 residues. The CDR3 DNA reads as TGTGCCAGCTCAATCCTGGGACAGGGGAGTTCTGGGGCCAACGTCCTGACTTTC. This translates into CASSILGQGSSGANVLTF.

This chain links TRBV5-1 with TRBJ1-6, with TRBD1 matching 7 bases. Germline lookup yields CDR1 SGHRS and CDR2 YFSETQ. Germline trimming cut 2 bases from V and 8 bases from J; bases unmatched to any gene: 4. The CDR3 totals 14 residues. CDR3 in DNA: TGCGCCAGCAGCTTAAGACAGGGCTATTCACCCCTCCACTTT. It codes for CASSLRQGYSPLHF.

The V gene is TRBV5-1, the J gene TRBJ1-6, with 8 bases fitting TRBD1. There are 15 residues in the CDR3. Looked up from germline, CDR1 is SGHRS and CDR2 is YFSETQ. V trimming: 4 bases; J trimming: 5 bases; junction bases outside the gene matches: 5. The DNA of the CDR3 is TGCGCCAGCAGCACAGGACAGGGTGATAATTCACCCCTCCACTTT. Residues: CASSTGQGDNSPLHF.

This chain's CDR3 is CASSSRTGGNGYTF. CDR3 DNA sequence: TGTGCCAGCAGTTCTCGGACAGGGGGGAATGGCTACACCTTC. This rearrangement joins TRBV6-5 to TRBJ1-2; TRBD1 matches at 10 bases. With V trimmed by 4 bases and J by 6 bases, 5 bases remained unmatched. The CDR3 runs 14 residues. Germline CDR1 and CDR2: MNHEY and SVGAGI.

V gene TRBV4-1 combines with J gene TRBJ1-4, with unresolved D. This CDR3 is built from 14 residues. The germline V gene has CDR1 MGHRA and CDR2 YSYEKL. The V end was cut by 4 bases, the J end by 4 bases, with 10 bases between. DNA for the CDR3: TGCGCCAGCAGCCCTCTTTCGGGTAATGAAAAACTGTTTTTT. Protein sequence: CASSPLSGNEKLFF.

This chain connects TRBV27 to TRBJ1-4, with D unresolved. Trimming removed 8 bases from V and 10 bases from J, with 20 bases in between. The CDR3 runs to 14 residues. Looked up from germline, CDR1 is MNHEY and CDR2 is SMNVEV (reference sequence). CDR3 DNA sequence: TGTGCCAGCCGTATTCAGTGGGAGTTCGGAAAACTGTTTTTT. It codes for CASRIQWEFGKLFF.

Concerning this clone itself: Distinct nucleotide sequences in the sample also encode this CDR3. V and J are TRBV5-1 and TRBJ2-1; a possible D gene is TRBD1 (8 bases). This CDR3 has 15 residues. Trimming took off 2 bases at V and 2 bases at J, with 11 bases between the two ends. Germline V gives CDR1 SGHRS, CDR2 YFSETQ. The CDR3 protein is CASSLQGGTYNEQFF. CDR3 in DNA: TGCGCCAGCAGCTTACAGGGGGGGACCTACAATGAGCAGTTCTTC.

CDR3: CASSLGQGISYEQYF. The DNA for the CDR3 is TGTGCCAGCAGCTTGGGACAGGGCATCTCCTACGAGCAGTACTTC. The chain combines TRBV7-6 with TRBJ2-7; TRBD1 matches at 9 bases. V was clipped by 3 bases and J by 0 bases; unmatched bases: 3. From germline, CDR1 is SGHVS and CDR2 FNYEAQ. This CDR3 contains 15 residues. Drawing the rest from reference TRBV7-6 and TRBJ2-7, the complete variable domain is GAGVSQSPRYKVTKRGQDVALRCDPISGHVSLYWYRQALGQGPEFLTYFNYEAQQDKSGLPNDRFSAERPEGSISTLTIQRTEQRDSAMYRCASSLGQGISYEQYFGPGTRLTVT.

The chain has TRBV6-5 and TRBJ2-5, with TRBD2 matching 7 bases. The CDR3 loop spans 13 amino acids. Germline V gene data show CDR1 as MNHEY and CDR2 as SVGAGI. Trimming at V came to 6 bases and at J to 6 bases, leaving 7 bases not matched to a gene. In DNA form, the CDR3 reads TGTGCCAGCAGGCCGGGCGGGAGAAAGACCCAGTACTTC. Its translation: CASRPGGRKTQYF.

The chain couples TRBV4-1 to TRBJ2-3; possibly TRBD2 for D (7 bases). The CDR3 totals 17 residues. In germline, CDR1 is MGHRA, CDR2 YSYEKL. V was pared by 0 bases and J by 2 bases, with 15 bases between. The DNA of the CDR3 is TGCGCCAGCAGCCAAGAAGGGGGGGGCGTGAACACAGATACGCAGTATTTT. This codes for CASSQEGGGVNTDTQYF.

This chain links TRBV11-2 with TRBJ2-7, with TRBD1 matching 8 bases. The CDR3 runs to 14 residues. The V segment lost 0 bases and the J segment 7 bases; nucleotides outside the gene matches: 5. Germline CDR1 reads SGHAT; CDR2 reads FQNNGV. DNA of the CDR3: TGTGCCAGCAGCTTAGATGGACAGGGTCGGGAGCAGTACTTC. This encodes CASSLDGQGREQYF.

This clone has only one observation. The chain couples TRBV4-3 to TRBJ2-3, with a weak D call TRBD2 (7 bases). The CDR3 is 15 residues long. Germline lookup yields CDR1 LGHNA and CDR2 YSLEER. V lost 3 bases and J 2 bases, leaving 12 bases between the germline ends. The CDR3 protein is CASSQRGPSTDTQYF. In nucleotides, the CDR3 is TGCGCCAGCAGCCAGCGGGGGCCCTCCACAGATACGCAGTATTTT.

The chain uses TRBV28 and TRBJ2-7; TRBD2 matches at 7 bases. Germline V lookup: CDR1 MDHEN, CDR2 SYDVKM. The V segment lost 8 bases and the J segment 2 bases; nucleotides outside the gene matches: 9. The CDR3 contains 14 residues. Here the CDR3 DNA reads TGTGCCAGCGGTTCCGGGGGGAGTCCCTACGAGCAGTACTTC. This gives the protein CASGSGGSPYEQYF.

Notes on this clone: Mismatch with germline at one junction end may stem from a read error. CDR3 sequence reads: CASSPPSTLGGADTQYF. As DNA, the CDR3 is TGTGCCAGCTCGCCACCCTCGACGCTGGGGGGGGCAGATACGCAGTATTTT. This sequence joins TRBV18 and TRBJ2-3, with TRBD2 identical over 7 bases. CDR3 size: 17 residues. Germline V gives CDR1 KGHSH, CDR2 LQKENI.

This clone was counted a single time. The chain combines TRBV9 with TRBJ2-3; 10 positions agree with TRBD2. The CDR3 runs 14 residues. CDR1 and CDR2 (germline): SGDLS, YYNGEE. Germline trimming cut 3 bases from V and 8 bases from J; bases unmatched to any gene: 6. The CDR3 protein is CASSGGQREGTQYF. CDR3 DNA sequence: TGTGCCAGCAGCGGGGGACAGCGGGAGGGTACGCAGTATTTT.

The chain links TRBV5-1 to TRBJ2-1; 14 nucleotides agree with TRBD2. With V trimmed by 7 bases and J by 0 bases, 3 bases remained unmatched. This CDR3 contains 16 residues. Germline V CDR1 and CDR2: SGHRS, YFSETQ. The CDR3 loop reads CASGTSGGFSYNEQFF. CDR3 in DNA: TGCGCCAGCGGGACTAGCGGGGGTTTCTCCTACAATGAGCAGTTCTTC.

V usage is TRBV20-1 and J usage is TRBJ1-2, with D perhaps matching TRBD1 (5 bases). The CDR3 consists of 11 residues. CDR1 DFQATT and CDR2 SNEGSKA come from the germline V gene (reference sequence). The CDR3 loop is CRARGDYGYTF. The CDR3 region has the DNA TGCAGGGCCCGGGGGGACTATGGCTACACCTTC.

The chain links TRBV19 to TRBJ2-6; D remains ambiguous. Germline loops: CDR1 LNHDA, CDR2 SQIVND (reference sequence). The CDR3 totals 13 residues. Between the trimmed V and J ends, which lost 4 bases and 2 bases, there was a span of 3 bases. The CDR3 DNA reads as TGTGCCAGTAGTACCACTGGGGCCAACGTCCTGACTTTC. It yields the protein CASSTTGANVLTF.

The V and J genes are TRBV9 and TRBJ2-1; tentative D call: TRBD2 (5 bases). Germline-derived CDR1 and CDR2 are SGDLS and YYNGEE. The germline V and J ends were trimmed by 0 bases and 2 bases, with 12 bases remaining between them. The CDR3 has 16 amino acids. The CDR3 spells CASSVGVTTAYNEQFF. As DNA, the CDR3 is TGTGCCAGCAGCGTAGGGGTGACTACAGCCTACAATGAGCAGTTCTTC.

The count of this clone is one. This chain links TRBV5-4 with TRBJ2-1, with 11 positions matching TRBD2. The germline gives CDR1 SGHNT, CDR2 YYREEE (reference sequence). The CDR3 spans 18 residues. Trimming cost V 0 bases and J 3 bases; bases outside gene matches: 8. As DNA, the CDR3 is TGTGCCAGCAGCTTGGGGTCAATAGCGGGAGGGTACTACAATGAGCAGTTCTTC. Its protein product is CASSLGSIAGGYYNEQFF.

V gene TRBV29-1 combines with J gene TRBJ2-7; 11 bases line up with TRBD2. V gave up 6 bases and J gave up 2 bases; unmatched junction bases: 12. The CDR3 consists of 16 residues. CDR1 is SQVTM and CDR2 is ANQGSEA in the germline V gene. Here the CDR3 DNA reads TGCAGCGTCCGAGGGACTCTAGCGGGAGGACCCTACGAGCAGTACTTC. As protein: CSVRGTLAGGPYEQYF.

V and J are TRBV5-6 and TRBJ2-7, with D hard to call. V dropped 0 bases and J dropped 3 bases, with 10 bases sitting between them. The germline CDR1 and CDR2 sequences are SGHDT and YYEEEE. CDR3 length: 14 amino acids. CDR3 nucleotides: TGTGCCAGCAGCTTGGGAACCATCAGCTACGAGCAGTACTTC. It translates to CASSLGTISYEQYF.

The chain is built from TRBV20-1 and TRBJ1-1; D gene unclear. The germline V gene encodes CDR1 DFQATT and CDR2 SNEGSKA (reference sequence). CDR3 length equals 11 residues. V shed 5 bases and J shed 7 bases, with 11 bases lying between them. The CDR3: CSAVRGREAFF. The CDR3 DNA reads as TGCAGTGCTGTCCGGGGTCGTGAAGCTTTCTTT.

The genes are TRBV5-8 and TRBJ2-1; 11 nucleotides align to TRBD1. Germline trimming cut 5 bases from V and 12 bases from J; bases unmatched to any gene: 13. CDR3 length equals 15 residues. The germline V gene encodes CDR1 SGHTS and CDR2 YDEGEE. CDR3 coding DNA: TGTGCCAGCAGGCCCAGGACAGGGGGCGTGTTTAGGCAGTTCTTC. Amino acids: CASRPRTGGVFRQFF.

The chain has TRBV4-2 and TRBJ1-5, with D hard to call. The length of the CDR3 is 14 residues. With 1 base removed from V and 4 bases from J, the gap between germline ends came to 8 bases. CDR1 and CDR2 from the germline V gene are LGHNA and YNFKEQ. This CDR3 is CASSQARGNQPQHF. The CDR3 region has the DNA TGTGCCAGCAGCCAAGCTCGGGGAAATCAGCCCCAGCATTTT.